One sample yielded the 31 T cell receptor beta chains listed below, sequenced in a study of T cell responses to AZD1222 COVID-19 vaccine. Some clones are missing from TCRdb's copy, which holds only in-frame ones; the method was immunoSEQ multiplex PCR. Here the sample spans about 140,000 clones, 80% to 95% being singletons. Sequencing was performed on peripheral blood, taken on day 0 of AZD1222 vaccination. All receptors derive from an adult in good health.

The chain combines TRBV7-9 with TRBJ2-1; D is possibly TRBD2 (6 bases). The germline V gene encodes CDR1 SEHNR and CDR2 FQNEAQ (reference sequence). The CDR3 covers 16 residues. Trimming left V 1 base short and J 4 bases short, with 14 bases between. CDR3 sequence (DNA): TGTGCCAGCAGCTTAGGACTAGACCCGGTGTACAATGAGCAGTTCTTC. It translates to CASSLGLDPVYNEQFF. Using reference TRBV7-9 and TRBJ2-1 for the parts outside the CDR3, the full variable domain is DTGVSQNPRHKITKRGQNVTFRCDPISEHNRLYWYRQTLGQGPEFLTYFQNEAQLEKSRLLSDRFSAERPKGSFSTLEIQRTEQGDSAMYLCASSLGLDPVYNEQFFGPGTRLTVL.

The chain combines TRBV30 with TRBJ1-2, with TRBD1 as a possible D gene (5 bases). Trimming shortened V by 4 bases and J by 1 base, and 7 bases separated the two germline ends. The CDR3 consists of 12 residues. Germline CDR1 is GTSNPN and CDR2 is SVGIG (reference sequence). CDR3 sequence (DNA): TGTGCCTGGACCGACAGTAACTATGGCTACACCTTC. Amino acid sequence: CAWTDSNYGYTF.

The V gene is TRBV10-3, the J gene TRBJ1-5; D uncertain. This CDR3 spans 13 amino acids. Trimming took off 11 bases at V and 5 bases at J, with 16 bases between the two ends. In germline, CDR1 is ENHRY, CDR2 SYGVKD. The CDR3 is CAGSQARDQPQHF. The CDR3 DNA sequence: TGTGCCGGCTCCCAGGCTCGGGATCAGCCCCAGCATTTT.

This sequence joins TRBV7-5 and TRBJ1-5; TRBD1 was called by the table and not checked on the DNA. TRBV7-5 is a pseudogene segment. CDR3 size: 16 residues. CDR3 protein: CARSLGPKGSNQPQHF. CDR3 nucleotide sequence: TGTGCCAGAAGCTTAGGCCCTAAGGGGAGCAATCAGCCCCAGCATTTT.

The chain uses TRBV28 and TRBJ1-4; a weak D match, TRBD1 (5 bases). Trimming removed 10 bases at V and 6 bases at J, with 6 bases between. The CDR3 extends over 10 amino acids. The germline V gene encodes CDR1 MDHEN and CDR2 SYDVKM. CDR3: CATGDEKLFF. The DNA for the CDR3 is TGTGCCACGGGGGATGAAAAACTGTTTTTT.

The chain carries TRBV7-9 and TRBJ1-3; D perhaps matches TRBD1 (5 bases). V gave up 6 bases and J gave up 3 bases, with 18 bases separating them. Germline lookup yields CDR1 SEHNR and CDR2 FQNEAQ (reference sequence). The CDR3 is made up of 16 amino acids. CDR3 in DNA: TGTGCCAGCAGTCAAATCGGATGGGGGGGTGGAAACACCATATATTTT. It is translated as CASSQIGWGGGNTIYF. Filled out from reference TRBV7-9 and TRBJ1-3, the complete variable domain reads DTGVSQNPRHKITKRGQNVTFRCDPISEHNRLYWYRQTLGQGPEFLTYFQNEAQLEKSRLLSDRFSAERPKGSFSTLEIQRTEQGDSAMYLCASSQIGWGGGNTIYFGEGSWLTVV.

Notes on this clone: The sample has other DNA sequences that encode this CDR3 too. The genes are TRBV18 and TRBJ2-7; unclear D gene. Germline CDR1 is KGHSH and CDR2 is LQKENI. The CDR3 has 11 residues. V lost 2 bases and J 2 bases, leaving 1 base between the germline ends. The DNA of the CDR3 is TGTGCCAGCTCACCAGCCTACGAGCAGTACTTC. It encodes CASSPAYEQYF.

The V and J genes are TRBV6-5 and TRBJ1-5; the D gene is possibly TRBD1 (6 bases). The CDR3 spans 14 residues. The V end lost 8 bases, the J end lost 1 base, and 12 bases lay between the germline ends. Germline V gene lookup returns CDR1 MNHEY and CDR2 SVGAGI. Written as DNA, the CDR3 is TGTGCCAGCGGGATTGGGGGCAGCAATCAGCCCCAGCATTTT. Its protein is CASGIGGSNQPQHF.

V is TRBV15 and J is TRBJ2-2; TRBD2 agrees at 12 bases. Trimming at V came to 4 bases and at J to 8 bases, leaving 11 bases not matched to a gene. Germline values: CDR1 LNHNV, CDR2 YYDKDF (reference sequence). The CDR3 contains 17 residues. This CDR3 reads CATSTRTSGDPGGELFF. Written as DNA, the CDR3 is TGTGCCACCAGCACACGGACTAGCGGGGACCCGGGGGGGGAGCTGTTTTTT.

V usage is TRBV29-1 and J usage is TRBJ2-1; no definite D call. V lost 6 bases to trimming and J lost 2 bases, with 17 bases between them. The CDR3 sequence is 15 residues long. Germline loops: CDR1 SQVTM, CDR2 ANQGSEA. The CDR3 sequence: CSVQSFLPPYNEQFF. In DNA form, the CDR3 reads TGCAGCGTCCAATCTTTTCTCCCACCCTACAATGAGCAGTTCTTC.

The rearrangement uses TRBV5-1 and TRBJ1-1, with D unclear. CDR3 length: 15 residues. The germline gives CDR1 SGHRS, CDR2 YFSETQ. Deletions cut 0 bases from V and 0 bases from J, with 9 bases between. Here the CDR3 reads CASSLEELLNTEAFF. CDR3 in DNA: TGCGCCAGCAGCTTGGAAGAGCTTTTGAACACTGAAGCTTTCTTT.

The chain has TRBV6-6 and TRBJ1-1; a possible D gene is TRBD1 (6 bases). Germline-derived CDR1 and CDR2 are MNHNY and SVGAGI (reference sequence). The CDR3 has 14 amino acids. Trimming left V 6 bases short and J 6 bases short, with 17 bases between. As DNA, the CDR3 is TGTGCCAGCAGAACCCCCGGGGGGCTGGCTGAAGCTTTCTTT. Amino acids: CASRTPGGLAEAFF.

This sequence joins TRBV5-1 and TRBJ2-1; 7 bases line up with TRBD1. The CDR3 is 16 amino acids. Looked up from germline, CDR1 is SGHRS and CDR2 is YFSETQ. The junction had 6 bases not matched to a gene; V was cut back by 0 bases and J by 3 bases. DNA for the CDR3: TGCGCCAGCAGCTTGGACGACAGGGTTATCTACAATGAGCAGTTCTTC. Protein product: CASSLDDRVIYNEQFF. Full variable domain (missing parts from reference TRBV5-1 and TRBJ2-1): KAGVTQTPRYLIKTRGQQVTLSCSPISGHRSVSWYQQTPGQGLQFLFEYFSETQRNKGNFPGRFSGRQFSNSRSEMNVSTLELGDSALYLCASSLDDRVIYNEQFFGPGTRLTVL.

V gene TRBV19 combines with J gene TRBJ1-4; D call uncertain. Trimming stripped 4 bases from V and 6 bases from J, with 15 bases between. Germline values: CDR1 LNHDA, CDR2 SQIVND (reference sequence). The CDR3 consists of 15 residues. CDR3 sequence: CASSKGAGLHEKLFF. Here the CDR3 DNA reads TGTGCCAGTAGTAAAGGAGCGGGCCTCCATGAAAAACTGTTTTTT.

This chain uses TRBV19 with TRBJ1-2; D remains unclear. V was pared by 6 bases and J by 8 bases, with 13 bases between. CDR1 is LNHDA and CDR2 is SQIVND in the germline V gene (reference sequence). The CDR3 consists of 12 residues. CDR3 loop: CASRIKGFGYTF. The CDR3 region has the DNA TGTGCCAGTAGGATAAAGGGATTCGGCTACACCTTC.

V usage is TRBV19 and J usage is TRBJ1-4, with D possibly matching TRBD1 (5 bases). V gave up 5 bases and J gave up 11 bases, with 12 bases separating them. Germline CDR1 reads LNHDA; CDR2 reads SQIVND (reference sequence). The CDR3 is 12 amino acids. The CDR3 protein is CASSGGGEKLFF. Here the CDR3 DNA reads TGTGCCAGTAGTGGGGGAGGAGAGAAACTGTTTTTT.

The V call is TRBV7-9, the J call TRBJ1-3, with D unclear. The CDR3 covers 11 residues. CDR1 SEHNR and CDR2 FQNEAQ come from the germline V gene (reference sequence). V lost 5 bases and J lost 3, with 2 bases in between. The CDR3 DNA reads TGTGCCAGCAGCCTTGGAAACACCATATATTTT. This sequence encodes CASSLGNTIYF.

This clone was observed once. The chain carries TRBV11-3 and TRBJ2-1; TRBD2 agrees at 12 bases. The junction had 6 bases not matched to a gene; V was cut back by 5 bases and J by 10 bases. CDR1 is SGHNT and CDR2 is YENEEA in the germline V gene. The CDR3 length is 14 residues. The CDR3 nucleotides are TGTGCCAGCAGCCCGACTAGCGGGAGCAGAGAGCAGTTCTTC. Translation gives CASSPTSGSREQFF.

J is TRBJ2-1 and V is TRBV29-1, with D perhaps TRBD2 (5 bases). Per the germline V gene, CDR1 is SQVTM and CDR2 is ANQGSEA. The ends were cut back, 7 bases at V and 10 bases at J, with 11 bases in the middle. This CDR3 has 10 residues. The CDR3 here is CSAGLAEQFF. CDR3 DNA: TGCAGCGCCGGACTGGCCGAGCAGTTCTTC.

V gene TRBV27 combines with J gene TRBJ2-7; TRBD1 is a possible D gene (5 bases). V lost 2 bases, J lost 0 bases, and 11 bases lay in between. Germline V lookup: CDR1 MNHEY, CDR2 SMNVEV (reference sequence). This CDR3 spans 15 amino acids. Here the CDR3 reads CASSLRGSSSYEQYF. The CDR3 DNA reads as TGTGCCAGCAGTTTAAGGGGATCGAGCTCCTACGAGCAGTACTTC.

V is TRBV5-4 and J is TRBJ2-5; TRBD2 aligns across 7 bases. Trimming took 0 bases from V and 3 from J; bases not matched to a gene: 11. Germline lookup yields CDR1 SGHNT and CDR2 YYREEE (reference sequence). CDR3 length equals 17 residues. CDR3 residues: CASSLDSRLAEEETQYF. The CDR3 region has the DNA TGTGCCAGCAGCTTGGATAGTCGGCTAGCGGAGGAAGAGACCCAGTACTTC.

V gene TRBV6-5 combines with J gene TRBJ2-7; possible D gene TRBD1, 5 bases. Trimming cost V 2 bases and J 0 bases, with 11 bases left between them. The germline V gene has CDR1 MNHEY and CDR2 SVGAGI. This CDR3 has 15 residues. CDR3 coding DNA: TGTGCCAGCAGTTACGGGCAGGGTATCTCCTACGAGCAGTACTTC. It codes for CASSYGQGISYEQYF.

With respect to this clone: Other nucleotide sequences from this sample produce the same CDR3. The V gene is TRBV7-2, the J gene TRBJ1-2; TRBD1 matches at 7 bases. The length of the CDR3 is 14 residues. CDR1 is SGHTA, CDR2 FQGNSA, per germline. After removal of 3 bases from V and 3 bases from J, the junction contained 4 bases not matched to a gene. The CDR3 reads CASSFSGTDYGYTF. The CDR3 DNA is TGTGCCAGCAGCTTTTCCGGGACAGACTATGGCTACACCTTC.

This chain joins TRBV28 and TRBJ2-1; 7 bases line up with TRBD2. V was pared by 5 bases and J by 12 bases, with 13 bases of the junction left unmatched. There are 14 residues in the CDR3. Per germline, CDR1 MDHEN and CDR2 SYDVKM. CDR3 DNA: TGTGCCAGCAGTACCCCGGTGGGGGGGAAAGGGCAGTTCTTC. This sequence encodes CASSTPVGGKGQFF.

The chain employs TRBV19 and TRBJ2-7; no firm D call. Trimming left V 1 base short and J 6 bases short, with 4 bases between. The CDR3 contains 11 residues. Germline CDR1 LNHDA, CDR2 SQIVND (reference sequence). The CDR3 sequence is CASSIGREQYF. In DNA form, the CDR3 reads TGTGCCAGTAGTATAGGGCGCGAGCAGTACTTC.

This chain links TRBV7-2 with TRBJ2-3; TRBD2 matches 8 bases. From germline, CDR1 is SGHTA and CDR2 FQGNSA. Unmatched junction bases numbered 0, after V lost 1 base and J lost 3 bases. The CDR3 consists of 14 residues. CDR3 coding DNA: TGTGCCAGCAGCTTAGGACTAGCGACAGATACGCAGTATTTT. It encodes CASSLGLATDTQYF. Using reference TRBV7-2 and TRBJ2-3 for the parts outside the CDR3, the full variable domain is GAGVSQSPSNKVTEKGKDVELRCDPISGHTALYWYRQSLGQGLEFLIYFQGNSAPDKSGLPSDRFSAERTGGSVSTLTIQRTQQEDSAVYLCASSLGLATDTQYFGPGTRLTVL.

This chain links TRBV29-1 with TRBJ2-1; the match to TRBD2 covers 11 bases. The germline V gene has CDR1 SQVTM and CDR2 ANQGSEA. J gave up 9 bases and V 2 bases, and 9 bases lay outside the gene matches. The CDR3 is 15 amino acids. The DNA of the CDR3 is TGCAGCGTTGAAACGGCTAGCGGGGGGTGGGGTGAGCAGTTCTTC. Protein product: CSVETASGGWGEQFF.

The chain combines TRBV24-1 with TRBJ1-3, with D perhaps matching TRBD1 (5 bases). Germline lookup yields CDR1 KGHDR and CDR2 SFDVKD. The V and J ends lost 0 bases and 14 bases respectively, with 10 bases between them. This CDR3 contains 12 residues. CDR3 sequence: CATSDLAGVLYF. CDR3 nucleotides: TGTGCCACCAGTGATTTGGCGGGGGTCCTATATTTT.

V is TRBV12-3 or TRBV12-4 and J is TRBJ1-2; possible D gene TRBD1, 6 bases. Trimming removed 4 bases from V and 4 bases from J, with 10 bases in between. The CDR3 sequence is 13 residues long. The CDR3 DNA reads as TGTGCCAGCAGTTCGGGGGGGGCCTATGGCTACACCTTC. Its translation: CASSSGGAYGYTF.

The chain is built from TRBV5-6 and TRBJ2-2; 7 bases agree with TRBD2. Germline trimming cut 0 bases from V and 4 bases from J; bases unmatched to any gene: 9. The CDR3 spans 17 residues. Looked up from germline, CDR1 is SGHDT and CDR2 is YYEEEE. The CDR3 DNA is TGTGCCAGCAGCTTGGCTTTAGGACTAGGTGGCACCGGGGAGCTGTTTTTT. Encoded protein: CASSLALGLGGTGELFF.

The chain couples TRBV12-3 or TRBV12-4 to TRBJ1-3; D is unclear. Between the trimmed V and J ends, which lost 3 bases and 4 bases, there was a span of 1 base. CDR3 length: 11 residues. CDR3 nucleotide sequence: TGTGCCAGCAGTTTCGGAAACACCATATATTTT. Translation: CASSFGNTIYF.